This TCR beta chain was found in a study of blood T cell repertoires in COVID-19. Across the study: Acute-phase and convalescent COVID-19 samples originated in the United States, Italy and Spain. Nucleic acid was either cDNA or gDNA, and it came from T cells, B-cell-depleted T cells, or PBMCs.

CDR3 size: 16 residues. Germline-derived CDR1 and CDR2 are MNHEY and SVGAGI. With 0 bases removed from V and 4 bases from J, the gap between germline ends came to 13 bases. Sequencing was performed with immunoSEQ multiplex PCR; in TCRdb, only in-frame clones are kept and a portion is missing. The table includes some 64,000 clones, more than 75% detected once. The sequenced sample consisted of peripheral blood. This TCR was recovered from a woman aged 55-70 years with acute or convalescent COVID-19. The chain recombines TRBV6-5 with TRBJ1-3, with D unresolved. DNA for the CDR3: TGTGCCAGCAGTTACTCGGCGGTGGGTTCCGGAAACACCATATATTTT. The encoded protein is CASSYSAVGSGNTIYF.